This T cell receptor (beta chain) was sequenced for a study of regulatory T cells in long-lasting Graves disease (dated by TCRdb to the early 2020s). Context from the whole study: To count as having persistent Graves' disease, a patient had to have received antithyroid drug treatment for over 5 years with TSH receptor autoantibodies remaining persistently positive. Peripheral blood TCR sequencing and RNA sequencing compared persistent Graves' disease patients with newly diagnosed Graves' disease patients. The study took place in China and was registered as a clinical trial. TCR sequencing covered some 13 persistent and around 20 newly diagnosed Graves' disease patients, around 35 samples in total. Antithyroid drugs had been taken for approximately 9.5 years on average by persistent Graves' disease patients in the clinical cohort. Study-wide findings and limitations: The authors noted that the small sample size was a limitation that may lower accuracy. Compared with newly diagnosed patients, patients with persistent Graves' disease had lower TCR Shannon entropy and fewer highly expanded clones, which suggests clonal expansion. Preferential use of TRBV28, TRBJ1-2 and TRBJ2-5 was observed in persistent disease, whereas TRBV20-1 and TRBJ2-1 were favored in newly diagnosed disease. Patients with persistent disease shared more public clonotypes (approximately 2,500) than newly diagnosed patients did (more than 900). Peripheral blood alone was examined, since thyroid tissue, which constituted the primary lesion, could not be accessed. Sequencing and analysis were restricted to the TCR beta chain.

This clonotype was seen many times. There is no known antigen for this receptor. No base quality information exists; no much larger clone differs at one position. CDR3 length: 16 amino acids, cysteine to phenylalanine. The retained sequence is limited to the CDR3, 48 bases, with the frame set at the first base. According to the germline V gene, CDR1 reads SNHLY and CDR2 reads FYNNEI. V loses 2 bases of germline sequence and J loses 7 bases, and the interval between the two ends is 20 bases. In light of the paper, this sample's time point label describes: persistent/refractory GD, antithyroid drugs over 5 years with positive TRAb. For both TCR sequencing and RNA sequencing, RNA was extracted from PBMCs in TRIzol. The diagnosis of Graves' disease followed American Thyroid Association guidelines. Recruitment of patients was carried out at an endocrinology department in Xi'an, China. Each patient gave roughly 8.4 milliliters of peripheral blood, collected in an EDTA anticoagulant tube. PBMCs were isolated by Ficoll Paque Plus density gradient separation without further T cell sorting. RNA quality was checked with an Agilent 2100 Bioanalyzer and agarose gel, and concentration with a NanoDrop 2000.

The library was generated by multiplex PCR. This sample was sequenced with an Illumina HiSeq 4000. CDR3 regions were amplified by Arm-PCR with iRepertoire HTBI primers to construct TCR beta libraries. Before sequencing, the PCR products underwent gel purification. The authors' analysis ran thus. Gene usage analysis of CDR3 amino acid clonotypes used the 62 TRBV and more than 13 TRBJ segments found across samples. Filtered high-quality paired reads were merged into contigs using COPE and FqMerger. BLAST was used to align contigs to IMGT TRBV, TRBD and TRBJ reference genes, and CDR3 was defined according to IMGT. Any clonotype with a frequency above 0.1% was classified as a highly expanded clone. Shannon entropy served as the measure of repertoire diversity, while the Gini coefficient captured V-J evenness. A clonotype found in more than one individual was treated as public. Using fastp at Q25 and MiXCR, TCRdb reprocessed the public reads and kept productive beta chains. Identical CDR3 proteins give one entry, which carries the most common genes and DNA. These V and J calls rely on TCRdb rather than the paper's analysis. The sample data list a few hundred thousand distinct CDR3 sequences, and about 20% of these were observed just once. The top ten hold about 27% of the sample.

This TCR was sampled from a female donor with Graves disease. This sample comprised peripheral blood mononuclear cells (PBMCs), obtained when the disease was refractory, from a patient treated with antithyroid drugs. The chain links TRBV2 with TRBJ1-2, with TRBD1 as a weak D call on 5 bases. In nucleotides, the sequence is TGTGCCAGCAGTGAATGGAGGCAGGGTTTGGAGACTGGCTACACCTTC. Translated, it reads CASSEWRQGLETGYTF.